The clone carrying this TCR beta chain turned up a few times. Its antigen is as yet unknown. The data are from a study of regulatory T cells in long-lasting Graves disease. Study observations and caveats: What was studied was peripheral blood only, and not thyroid tissue. Persistent Graves' cases showed lower TCR diversity than newly diagnosed cases.

This sample's time point: newly diagnosed GD, antithyroid drugs for less than 3 months. Scientists built the TCR library using RNA that was extracted from PBMCs. HTBI primers from iRepertoire and Arm-PCR of CDR3 regions yielded the TCR beta libraries. A single record per CDR3 protein comes from TCRdb applying MiXCR to the multiplex PCR reads. Among 500,000 or so distinct CDR3 sequences listed, 12% to 15% were seen once. This sample also belongs to another study, concerning T cells in Graves' hyperthyroidism and ophthalmopathy.

The sequence was collected from a woman aged 50 to 60 with Graves disease. This material consisted of peripheral blood mononuclear cells (PBMCs), taken at new diagnosis, from a patient treated with antithyroid drugs.

This chain's CDR3 is CASSRPAGGGYNEQFF. CDR3 sequence (DNA): TGTGCCAGCAGTCGACCAGCGGGAGGGGGTTACAATGAGCAGTTCTTC. This sequence joins TRBV12-3 or TRBV12-4 and TRBJ2-1, with 10 positions matching TRBD2. The ends lost 5 bases at V and 4 bases at J; junction bases unmatched: 8. The CDR3 loop spans 16 amino acids.